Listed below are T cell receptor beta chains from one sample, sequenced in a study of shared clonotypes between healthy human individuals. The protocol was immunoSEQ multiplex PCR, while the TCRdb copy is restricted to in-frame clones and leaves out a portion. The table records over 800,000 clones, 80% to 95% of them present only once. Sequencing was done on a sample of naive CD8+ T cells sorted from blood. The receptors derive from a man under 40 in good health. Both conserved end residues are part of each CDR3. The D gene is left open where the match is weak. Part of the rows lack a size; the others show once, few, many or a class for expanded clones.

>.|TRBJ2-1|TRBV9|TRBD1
CASSPGTGGGDEQFF
TGTGCCAGCAGCCCTGGGACAGGGGGAGGGGATGAGCAGTTCTTC
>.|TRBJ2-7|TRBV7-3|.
CASSLTALGEQYF
TGTGCCAGCAGCTTAACCGCCTTGGGCGAGCAGTACTTC
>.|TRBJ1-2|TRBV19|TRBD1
CASTPGQGGYTF
TGTGCCAGTACCCCGGGACAGGGCGGTTACACCTTC
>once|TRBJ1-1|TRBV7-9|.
CASSLAGGGADTEAFF
TGTGCCAGCAGCTTAGCTGGCGGAGGAGCGGACACTGAAGCTTTCTTT
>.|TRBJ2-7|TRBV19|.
CASINESYEQYF
TGTGCCAGTATTAACGAGAGCTACGAGCAGTACTTC
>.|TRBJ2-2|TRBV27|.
CASSSIRNRANTGELFF
TGTGCCAGCAGTTCGATACGGAATCGCGCGAACACCGGGGAGCTGTTTTTT
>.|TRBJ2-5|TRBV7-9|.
CASSLRGNQETQYF
TGTGCCAGCAGCTTAAGGGGGAACCAAGAGACCCAGTACTTC
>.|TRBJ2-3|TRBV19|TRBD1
CASSITGTGGDTQYF
TGTGCCAGTAGTATCACCGGGACAGGGGGAGATACGCAGTATTTT
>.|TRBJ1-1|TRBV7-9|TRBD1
CASSLSPGTGANTEAFF
TGTGCCAGCAGCCTAAGTCCCGGGACAGGGGCGAACACTGAAGCTTTCTTT
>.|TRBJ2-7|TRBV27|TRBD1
CASSLVRDRGYEQYF
TGTGCCAGCAGTTTGGTCCGGGACAGGGGCTACGAGCAGTACTTC
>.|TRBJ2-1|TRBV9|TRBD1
CASSVRQGNEQFF
TGTGCCAGCAGCGTAAGACAGGGCAATGAGCAGTTCTTC
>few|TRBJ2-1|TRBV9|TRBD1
CASSQTGLEQFF
TGTGCCAGCAGCCAGACAGGGCTTGAGCAGTTCTTC
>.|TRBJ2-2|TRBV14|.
CASSQGGDTGELFF
TGTGCCAGCAGCCAAGGGGGTGACACCGGGGAGCTGTTTTTT
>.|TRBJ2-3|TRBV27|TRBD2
CASSFRLAGGLLRTDTQYF
TGTGCCAGCAGTTTTAGACTAGCGGGAGGGCTTTTACGTACAGATACGCAGTATTTT
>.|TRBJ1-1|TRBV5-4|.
CASSLAGEAFF
TGTGCCAGCAGCTTGGCGGGGGAAGCTTTCTTT
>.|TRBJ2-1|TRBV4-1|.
CASSHGEPNEQFF
TGCGCCAGCAGCCATGGGGAGCCCAATGAGCAGTTCTTC
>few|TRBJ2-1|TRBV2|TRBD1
CASSDPGGFNEQFF
TGTGCCAGCAGTGATCCAGGGGGCTTCAATGAGCAGTTCTTC
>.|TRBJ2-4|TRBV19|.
CASSIEHKNIQYF
TGTGCCAGTAGTATAGAACACAAAAACATTCAGTACTTC
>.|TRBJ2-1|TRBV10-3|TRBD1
CAISGWDSYNEQFF
TGTGCCATCAGTGGATGGGACAGTTACAATGAGCAGTTCTTC
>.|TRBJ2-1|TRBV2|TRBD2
CASSVTGGDNEQFF
TGTGCCAGCAGTGTCACGGGAGGGGACAATGAGCAGTTCTTC
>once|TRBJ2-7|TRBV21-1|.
CASSKDPSSYEQYF
TGTGCCAGCAGCAAAGACCCCAGCTCCTACGAGCAGTACTTC
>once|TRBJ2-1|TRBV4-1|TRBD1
CASSPQGAPPYNEQFF
TGCGCCAGCAGCCCACAGGGGGCGCCCCCCTACAATGAGCAGTTCTTC
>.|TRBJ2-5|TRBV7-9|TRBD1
CASSPFGQGVETQYF
TGTGCCAGCAGCCCATTCGGACAGGGGGTAGAGACCCAGTACTTC
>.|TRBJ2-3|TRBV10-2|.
CASSESPPRLTDTQYF
TGCGCCAGCAGTGAGTCCCCCCCGCGCCTTACAGATACGCAGTATTTT
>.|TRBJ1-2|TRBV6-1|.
CATTLWELYGYTF
TGTGCCACGACCCTTTGGGAGTTATATGGCTACACCTTC
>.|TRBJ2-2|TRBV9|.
CASSAQGWNTGELFF
TGTGCCAGCAGCGCCCAAGGGTGGAACACCGGGGAGCTGTTTTTT
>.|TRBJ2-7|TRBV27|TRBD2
CASSPRGTSGRALSYEQYF
TGTGCCAGCAGTCCACGGGGGACTAGCGGGAGGGCCCTAAGCTACGAGCAGTACTTC
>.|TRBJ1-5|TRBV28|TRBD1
CASSLLGTGVLFQPQHF
TGTGCCAGCAGCTTATTGGGGACAGGGGTTTTGTTTCAGCCCCAGCATTTT
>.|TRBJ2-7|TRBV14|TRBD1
CASSPWTGITPYEQYF
TGTGCCAGCAGCCCATGGACAGGGATAACCCCCTACGAGCAGTACTTC
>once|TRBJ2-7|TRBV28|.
CASSRRGSSYEQYF
TGTGCCAGCAGTAGACGGGGAAGCTCCTACGAGCAGTACTTC
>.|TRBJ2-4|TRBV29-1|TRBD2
CSVEDQETSGMDIQYF
TGCAGCGTTGAAGATCAGGAGACTAGCGGGATGGACATTCAGTACTTC
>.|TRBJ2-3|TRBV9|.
CASSARDQMSDTQYF
TGTGCCAGCAGCGCCAGGGACCAGATGTCAGATACGCAGTATTTT
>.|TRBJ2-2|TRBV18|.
CASSPRRGNTGELFF
TGTGCCAGCTCACCCAGGCGGGGTAACACCGGGGAGCTGTTTTTT
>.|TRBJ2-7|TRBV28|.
CASSYLAVSSYEQYF
TGTGCCAGCAGTTACTTAGCGGTCAGCTCCTACGAGCAGTACTTC
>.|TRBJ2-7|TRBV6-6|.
CASSHTRYEQYF
TGTGCCAGCAGTCATACCCGATACGAGCAGTACTTC
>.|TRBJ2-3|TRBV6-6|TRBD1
CASSLRTGHTDTQYF
TGTGCCAGCAGCTTACGGACAGGGCACACAGATACGCAGTATTTT
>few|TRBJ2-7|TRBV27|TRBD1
CASSLRGQGGEQYF
TGTGCCAGCAGTTTACGGGGACAGGGAGGAGAGCAGTACTTC
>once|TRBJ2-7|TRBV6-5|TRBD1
CASSYRGQGHEQYF
TGTGCCAGCAGTTACAGGGGACAGGGTCACGAGCAGTACTTC
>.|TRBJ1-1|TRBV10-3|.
CAISDREKSEAFF
TGTGCCATCAGTGACCGGGAGAAGAGTGAAGCTTTCTTT
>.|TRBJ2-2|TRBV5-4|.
CASSLGAAGELFF
TGTGCCAGCAGCTTAGGTGCTGCCGGGGAGCTGTTTTTT
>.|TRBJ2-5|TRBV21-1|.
CASSKNRASGDGDRPASFQETQYF
TGTGCCAGCAGCAAAAATAGGGCTAGCGGAGACGGAGACCGACCTGCTTCCTTCCAAGAGACCCAGTACTTC
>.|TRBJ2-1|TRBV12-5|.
CASSDAAGVNNEQFF
TGTGCTAGCTCCGATGCGGCAGGGGTTAACAATGAGCAGTTCTTC
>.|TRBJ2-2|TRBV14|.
CASSHGGLRTGELFF
TGTGCCAGCAGCCACGGCGGACTCCGCACCGGGGAGCTGTTTTTT
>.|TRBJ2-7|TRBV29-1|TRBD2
CSVEDRSGGYLYEQYF
TGCAGCGTTGAAGACCGGAGCGGGGGATATCTCTACGAGCAGTACTTC
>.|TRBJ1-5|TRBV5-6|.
CASSLGFRGFQPQHF
TGTGCCAGCAGCTTGGGCTTCCGAGGATTTCAGCCCCAGCATTTT
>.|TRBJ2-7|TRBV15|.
CATWAQGYEQYF
TGTGCCACCTGGGCACAGGGCTACGAGCAGTACTTC
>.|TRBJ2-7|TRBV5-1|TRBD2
CASSLAGGALSYEQYF
TGCGCCAGCAGCTTGGCCGGGGGGGCCCTTTCCTACGAGCAGTACTTC
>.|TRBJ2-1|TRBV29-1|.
CSVEWGSSYNEQFF
TGCAGCGTCGAATGGGGGAGCTCCTACAATGAGCAGTTCTTC
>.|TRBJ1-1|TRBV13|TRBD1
CASSIQGQGTNTEAFF
TGTGCCAGCAGCATCCAAGGACAGGGGACGAACACTGAAGCTTTCTTT
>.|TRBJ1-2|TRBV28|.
CASSPMEIADGYTF
TGTGCCAGCAGTCCGATGGAGATTGCGGATGGCTACACCTTC
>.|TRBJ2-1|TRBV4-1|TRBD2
CASSQRLAGGGHNEQFF
TGCGCCAGCAGCCAGAGACTAGCGGGAGGCGGACACAATGAGCAGTTCTTC
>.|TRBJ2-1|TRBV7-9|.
CASSLGRGLNEQFF
TGTGCCAGCAGCTTAGGCCGGGGGTTGAATGAGCAGTTCTTC
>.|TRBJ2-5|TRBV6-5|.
CASSFQSEETQYF
TGTGCCAGCAGTTTTCAGAGCGAGGAGACCCAGTACTTC
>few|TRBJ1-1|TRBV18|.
CASSPSGENTEAFF
TGTGCCAGCTCACCCTCGGGGGAGAACACTGAAGCTTTCTTT
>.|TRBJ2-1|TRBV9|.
CASSILFGAGSYNEQFF
TGTGCCAGCAGCATCCTCTTTGGCGCGGGCTCCTACAATGAGCAGTTCTTC
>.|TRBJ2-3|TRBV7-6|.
CASSLGSLGDTQYF
TGTGCCAGCAGCTTAGGGAGCTTGGGAGATACGCAGTATTTT
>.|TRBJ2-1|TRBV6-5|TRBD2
CASSLAGGTYNEQFF
TGTGCCAGCAGCTTAGCGGGAGGCACCTACAATGAGCAGTTCTTC
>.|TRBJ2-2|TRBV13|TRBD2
CASNHGGVTGELFF
TGTGCCAGCAACCACGGGGGGGTCACCGGGGAGCTGTTTTTT
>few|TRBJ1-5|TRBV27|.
CASRKSGLLSQPQHF
TGTGCCAGCAGGAAGTCAGGACTGCTCAGTCAGCCCCAGCATTTT
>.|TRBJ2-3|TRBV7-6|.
CASSLQEAYTQYF
TGTGCCAGCAGCTTACAAGAGGCTTATACGCAGTATTTT